This T cell receptor (beta chain) was sequenced in a study of blood T cell repertoires in COVID-19. Study information: Samples of COVID-19 (acute and convalescent) were obtained from the United States, Italy and Spain. PBMCs, B-cell-depleted T cells, or T cells provided the cDNA or gDNA that made up the material.

Germline assignment: CDR1 ENHRY and CDR2 SYGVKD. The CDR3 length is 18 residues. The V gene end was trimmed by 3 bases and the J gene end by 4 bases; junction bases not matched to a gene: 12. How the authors handled the data: Reference gene primer amplification gave estimated nucleated cell counts. The method was immunoSEQ multiplex PCR; TCRdb's version includes in-frame clones alone and lacks a portion of them. V, J and clone size are those of that table, while D and trimming were read from the DNA. The table has tens of thousands of clones, 80% to 90% seen once. This sequence joins TRBV10-3 and TRBJ1-1, with 12 bases aligning to TRBD1. Sequencing was performed on peripheral blood. The sequence was collected from a man older than 75 with acute or convalescent COVID-19. In DNA form, the CDR3 reads TGTGCCATCAGTGATTCACCGGGACAGGGGGCTTTGAGCACTGAAGCTTTCTTT. Translated: CAISDSPGQGALSTEAFF.